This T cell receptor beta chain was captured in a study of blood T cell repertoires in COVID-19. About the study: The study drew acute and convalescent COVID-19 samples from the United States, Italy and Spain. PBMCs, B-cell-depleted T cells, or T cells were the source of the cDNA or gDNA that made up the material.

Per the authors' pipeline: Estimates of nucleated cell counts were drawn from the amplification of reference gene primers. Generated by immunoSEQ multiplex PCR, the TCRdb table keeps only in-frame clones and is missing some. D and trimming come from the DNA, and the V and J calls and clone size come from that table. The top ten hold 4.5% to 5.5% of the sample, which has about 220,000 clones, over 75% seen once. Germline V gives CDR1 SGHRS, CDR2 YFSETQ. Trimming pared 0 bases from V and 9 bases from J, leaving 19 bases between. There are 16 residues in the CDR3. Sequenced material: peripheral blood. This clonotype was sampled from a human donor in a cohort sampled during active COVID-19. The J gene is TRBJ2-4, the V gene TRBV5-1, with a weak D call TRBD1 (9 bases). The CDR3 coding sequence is TGCGCCAGCAGCTTGGAGGGACAGGGTGCGGGGGGCATTCAGTACTTC. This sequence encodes CASSLEGQGAGGIQYF. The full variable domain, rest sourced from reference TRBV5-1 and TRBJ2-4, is KAGVTQTPRYLIKTRGQQVTLSCSPISGHRSVSWYQQTPGQGLQFLFEYFSETQRNKGNFPGRFSGRQFSNSRSEMNVSTLELGDSALYLCASSLEGQGAGGIQYFGAGTRLSVL.